The source of this TCR beta chain is a study of OX40 agonist ivuxolimab in advanced cancers. The germline CDR1 and CDR2 sequences are SEHNR and FQNEAQ (reference sequence). The germline V and J ends were trimmed by 1 base and 6 bases, with 13 bases remaining between them. CDR3 length: 15 amino acids. The repertoire was sequenced with immunoSEQ multiplex PCR; TCRdb's copy has only in-frame clones and lacks some. The sample comprises some 60,000 clones, over 80% of which are singletons, and approximately 4.5% rests with the top ten. The sequence was collected from an adult with an advanced solid tumor such as melanoma, head and neck, liver or kidney cancer. The sample in question was CD4+ or CD8+ T cells sorted from blood, obtained in a trial of the OX40 agonist ivuxolimab. The gene calls are TRBV7-9 and TRBJ2-1; D unclear. DNA for the CDR3: TGTGCCAGCAGCTTAGGACTCTCTCCTACCAATGAGCAGTTCTTC. Amino acids: CASSLGLSPTNEQFF.